The present T cell receptor beta chain was sequenced within a study of T cell changes during pregnancy in multiple sclerosis. J lost 4 bases, V lost 2 bases, and 5 bases had no gene match. The CDR3 runs 18 residues. Germline lookup yields CDR1 KGHSH and CDR2 LQKENI. TCRdb keeps only in-frame clones here, not all; method: immunoSEQ multiplex PCR. The sample has about 35,000 clones, more than 75% seen once; the top ten hold roughly 5.4%. The chain combines TRBV18 with TRBJ2-2; 15 nucleotides agree with TRBD2. Sample: peripheral blood, taken in the third trimester of pregnancy. This clonotype originated in a female donor in good health, enrolled as a control in a pregnancy study. CDR3 sequence: CASSPRTSGGAGTGELFF. DNA of the CDR3: TGTGCCAGCTCACCAAGGACTAGCGGGGGGGCCGGCACCGGGGAGCTGTTTTTT.